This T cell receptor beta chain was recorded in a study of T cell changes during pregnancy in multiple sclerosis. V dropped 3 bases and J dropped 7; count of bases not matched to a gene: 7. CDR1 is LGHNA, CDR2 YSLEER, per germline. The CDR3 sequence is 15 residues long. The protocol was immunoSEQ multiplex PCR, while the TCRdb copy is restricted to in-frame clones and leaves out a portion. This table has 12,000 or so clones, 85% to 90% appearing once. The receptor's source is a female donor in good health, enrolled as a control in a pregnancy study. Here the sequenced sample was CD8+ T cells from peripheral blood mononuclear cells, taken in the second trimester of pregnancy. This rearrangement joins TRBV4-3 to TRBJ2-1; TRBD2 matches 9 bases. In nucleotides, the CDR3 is TGCGCCAGCAGCCAGGGGGGGCTAGCGGGGAATGAGCAGTTCTTC. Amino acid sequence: CASSQGGLAGNEQFF.